A single sample is the source of the 13 T cell receptor beta chains below, sequenced in a study of PD-1 blockade in classical Hodgkin lymphoma. As for time point: cycle 4 day 1 (C4D1), after 6 weeks of nivolumab. After autologous stem cell transplantation all patients relapsed, and prior brentuximab vedotin exposure differed between cohorts. TCRdb's copy holds only in-frame clones and misses some; the assay was immunoSEQ multiplex PCR. The table includes approximately 24,000 clones, about 86% detected once. The specimen comprised peripheral blood mononuclear cells (PBMCs), sampled before the fourth cycle of nivolumab. Every receptor here comes from a human donor with classical Hodgkin lymphoma.

The table lists this clone with a count of one. The chain joins TRBV19 to TRBJ2-1; D is unclear. Germline CDR1 reads LNHDA; CDR2 reads SQIVND (reference sequence). V shed 0 bases and J shed 4 bases, with 7 bases lying between them. The CDR3 has 14 amino acids. The CDR3 DNA reads as TGTGCCAGTAGTATAGATCCGGCTTACAATGAGCAGTTCTTC. Translation gives CASSIDPAYNEQFF.

The chain recombines TRBV18 with TRBJ2-5; TRBD1 matches 7 bases. The CDR3 totals 15 residues. Germline assignment: CDR1 KGHSH and CDR2 LQKENI. Unmatched junction bases numbered 8, after V lost 5 bases and J lost 2 bases. The DNA for the CDR3 is TGTGCCAGCTCATTCAACAGGGGACGACAAGAGACCCAGTACTTC. This gives the protein CASSFNRGRQETQYF.

V and J are TRBV16 and TRBJ1-1; 10 bases map to TRBD1. Germline CDR1 and CDR2: KGHSY and FQNENV. Trimming cost V 0 bases and J 10 bases; bases outside gene matches: 11. This CDR3 is built from 16 residues. Here the CDR3 DNA reads TGTGCCAGCAGCCAATCGGCGTCCCTGACAGGGGGCTCAGCTTTCTTT. Translating gives CASSQSASLTGGSAFF.

This clone is categorized as medium-sized (0.01 to 0.1%). This chain connects TRBV5-1 to TRBJ1-5; 7 bases are shared with TRBD1. The CDR3 is 13 residues long. The V gene's germline CDR1 is SGHRS and CDR2 YFSETQ. The V and J ends lost 4 bases and 7 bases, in that order; junction bases with no gene match: 5. CDR3: CASSPQGGQPQHF. CDR3 DNA: TGCGCCAGCAGCCCCCAGGGGGGACAGCCCCAGCATTTT.

The chain carries TRBV9 and TRBJ1-3, with TRBD1 as a possible D gene (6 bases). Germline loops: CDR1 SGDLS, CDR2 YYNGEE. This CDR3 spans 15 amino acids. V gave up 0 bases and J gave up 2 bases, with 9 bases separating them. CDR3 protein: CASSVGGGTGNTIYF. The CDR3, as DNA: TGTGCCAGCAGCGTAGGAGGGGGTACTGGAAACACCATATATTTT.

This clone has just one count. This chain's CDR3 is CASSWIQGNQETQYF. The CDR3, as DNA: TGCGCCAGCAGCTGGATCCAGGGAAACCAAGAGACCCAGTACTTC. The rearrangement uses TRBV5-1 and TRBJ2-5; a weak D match, TRBD1 (5 bases). The CDR3 length is 15 residues. V gave up 3 bases and J gave up 0 bases, with 12 bases separating them. The germline gives CDR1 SGHRS, CDR2 YFSETQ. The full variable domain, its missing parts supplied by reference TRBV5-1 and TRBJ2-5, is KAGVTQTPRYLIKTRGQQVTLSCSPISGHRSVSWYQQTPGQGLQFLFEYFSETQRNKGNFPGRFSGRQFSNSRSEMNVSTLELGDSALYLCASSWIQGNQETQYFGPGTRLLVL.

The chain combines TRBV18 with TRBJ1-3; D ambiguous. With 0 bases removed from V and 0 bases from J, the gap between germline ends came to 6 bases. Germline values: CDR1 KGHSH, CDR2 LQKENI. CDR3 size: 15 residues. CDR3 in amino acids: CASSPPGFSGNTIYF. In DNA, the CDR3 is TGTGCCAGCTCACCACCTGGCTTCTCTGGAAACACCATATATTTT.

CDR3: CSVVRDSTDTQYF. CDR3 DNA: TGCAGCGTTGTTAGGGATAGCACAGATACGCAGTATTTT. The chain combines TRBV29-1 with TRBJ2-3; D gene unclear. V lost 4 bases to trimming and J lost 0 bases, with 8 bases between them. Germline CDR1 is SQVTM and CDR2 is ANQGSEA. The CDR3 runs 13 residues.

V usage is TRBV28 and J usage is TRBJ2-5; D is undetermined. From germline, CDR1 is MDHEN and CDR2 SYDVKM. The CDR3 is 14 amino acids. Trimming cost V 3 bases and J 5 bases, with 13 bases left between them. The CDR3 bases are TGTGCCAGCAGTTTGATAGCCATCGAGGAGACCCAGTACTTC. Protein sequence: CASSLIAIEETQYF. Full variable domain (missing parts from reference TRBV28 and TRBJ2-5): DVKVTQSSRYLVKRTGEKVFLECVQDMDHENMFWYRQDPGLGLRLIYFSYDVKMKEKGDIPEGYSVSREKKERFSLILESASTNQTSMYLCASSLIAIEETQYFGPGTRLLVL.

This clone was seen a handful of times. V gene TRBV2 combines with J gene TRBJ1-1, with 7 bases matching TRBD1. There are 15 residues in the CDR3. From germline, CDR1 is SNHLY and CDR2 FYNNEI. With V trimmed by 5 bases and J by 5 bases, 11 bases remained unmatched. The CDR3 sequence: CASSSRRGRGTEAFF. In DNA form, the CDR3 reads TGTGCCAGCAGTTCGAGGAGGGGGCGCGGGACTGAAGCTTTCTTT.

Only one count was recorded for this clone. This chain connects TRBV29-1 to TRBJ1-1; no reliable D call. The CDR3 consists of 15 residues. Germline loops: CDR1 SQVTM, CDR2 ANQGSEA. The germline V and J ends were trimmed by 3 bases and 1 base, with 15 bases remaining between them. For the CDR3, the DNA is TGCAGCGTTGATATTTGGGCAGACCCGAACACTGAAGCTTTCTTT. Its translation: CSVDIWADPNTEAFF.

The V call is TRBV7-9, the J call TRBJ2-1; no firm D call. V lost 5 bases and J lost 7, with 12 bases in between. CDR3 length: 13 residues. The germline V gene has CDR1 SEHNR and CDR2 FQNEAQ (reference sequence). CDR3 residues: CASSPKGPNEQFF. The CDR3 coding sequence is TGTGCCAGCAGCCCCAAAGGCCCGAATGAGCAGTTCTTC. The complete variable domain, with remaining parts taken from reference TRBV7-9 and TRBJ2-1, reads DTGVSQNPRHKITKRGQNVTFRCDPISEHNRLYWYRQTLGQGPEFLTYFQNEAQLEKSRLLSDRFSAERPKGSFSTLEIQRTEQGDSAMYLCASSPKGPNEQFFGPGTRLTVL.

The V gene is TRBV27, the J gene TRBJ1-2, with TRBD1 as a possible D gene (5 bases). Germline V gene lookup returns CDR1 MNHEY and CDR2 SMNVEV (reference sequence). CDR3 length: 14 residues. With 7 bases removed from V and 2 bases from J, the gap between germline ends came to 14 bases. In DNA form, the CDR3 reads TGTGCCAGCACCCAGATGGGGACGAACTATGGCTACACCTTC. Amino acid sequence: CASTQMGTNYGYTF.